This TCR beta chain was sequenced in a study of HIV-infected children after antiretroviral therapy interruption. The overall study: EBV and CMV exposure was recorded in most children. Weeks 0, 48 and 150 were sampled under continuous treatment.

Treatment in this sample: PENTA 11 planned treatment interruption arm or continuous ART arm. The TCR library was built from RNA with a 3' RACE protocol and unique molecular identifiers. TCRdb processed the 3' RACE reads anew with MiXCR; each CDR3 protein has one entry. The profile shows over 15,000 distinct CDR3 sequences, approximately 3.6% of them singletons. CDR3 length equals 12 residues. Trimming pared 3 bases from V and 7 bases from J, leaving 7 bases between. The sample holds many counts of this clonotype. Here the sequenced sample was CD45RA+ CD4+ T cells from PBMCs, taken from a donor given antiretroviral therapy, either interrupted or continuous. Subset defined: naive CD4+ CD45RA+ CD45RO- T cells. This sequence was found in a child aged 2 to 17 with HIV. V gene TRBV12-3 or TRBV12-4 combines with J gene TRBJ2-1; D is unclear. DNA of the CDR3: TGTGCCAGCAGTTTTGCGCGGAATGAGCAGTTCTTC. This encodes CASSFARNEQFF.